A single TCR beta chain is shown here with its context. The data are from a study of blood T cell repertoires in COVID-19. Across the study: T cells, B-cell-depleted T cells, or PBMCs provided the cDNA or gDNA that served as material.

Method: immunoSEQ multiplex PCR; TCRdb's copy keeps in-frame clones and lacks some. The repertoire consists of 250,000 to 300,000 clones, with roughly nine tenths occurring once and the leading ten covering 1.5% to 2%. The specimen was PBMCs or T cells enriched from blood (not recorded which). This receptor was taken from a woman between 40 and 55 years old who had recovered from COVID-19.

CDR3 amino acids: CASIDRVRNSPLHF. The CDR3 DNA sequence: TGTGCCAGCATCGACAGGGTGCGGAATTCACCCCTCCACTTT. V and J are TRBV2 and TRBJ1-6; the match to TRBD1 covers 7 bases. This CDR3 has 14 amino acids. J was trimmed by 7 bases and V by 7 bases; bases with no gene match: 7. The germline gives CDR1 SNHLY, CDR2 FYNNEI.